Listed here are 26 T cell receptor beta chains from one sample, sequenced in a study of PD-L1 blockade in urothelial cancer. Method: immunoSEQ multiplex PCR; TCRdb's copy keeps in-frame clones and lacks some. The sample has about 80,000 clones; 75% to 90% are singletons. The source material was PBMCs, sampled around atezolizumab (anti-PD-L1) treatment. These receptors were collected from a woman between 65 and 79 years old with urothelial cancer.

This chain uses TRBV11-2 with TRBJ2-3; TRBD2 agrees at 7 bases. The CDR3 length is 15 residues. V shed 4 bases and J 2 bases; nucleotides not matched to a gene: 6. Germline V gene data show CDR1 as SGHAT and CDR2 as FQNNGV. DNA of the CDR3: TGTGCCAGCAGCTCAAACGGACTAGTCACAGATACGCAGTATTTT. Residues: CASSSNGLVTDTQYF.

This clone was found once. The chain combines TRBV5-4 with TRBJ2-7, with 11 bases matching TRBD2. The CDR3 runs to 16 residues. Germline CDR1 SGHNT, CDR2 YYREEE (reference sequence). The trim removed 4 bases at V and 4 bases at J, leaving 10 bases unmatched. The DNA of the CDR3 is TGTGCCAGCAGCCTGGGACTAGCGGAACATAATTACGAGCAGTACTTC. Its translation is CASSLGLAEHNYEQYF.

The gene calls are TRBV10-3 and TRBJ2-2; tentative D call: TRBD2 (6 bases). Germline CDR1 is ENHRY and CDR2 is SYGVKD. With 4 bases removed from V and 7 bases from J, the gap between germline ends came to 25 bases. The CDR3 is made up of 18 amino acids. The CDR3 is CAISGRYGGSNIGGELFF. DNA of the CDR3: TGTGCCATCAGTGGGCGGTATGGGGGGAGTAATATCGGCGGGGAGCTGTTTTTT.

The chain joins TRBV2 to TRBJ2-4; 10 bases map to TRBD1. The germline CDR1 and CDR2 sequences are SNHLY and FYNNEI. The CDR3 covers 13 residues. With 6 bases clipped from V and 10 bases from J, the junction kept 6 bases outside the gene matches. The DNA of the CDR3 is TGTGCCAGCAGCCTCGGGACAGGGGAAATTCAGTACTTC. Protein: CASSLGTGEIQYF.

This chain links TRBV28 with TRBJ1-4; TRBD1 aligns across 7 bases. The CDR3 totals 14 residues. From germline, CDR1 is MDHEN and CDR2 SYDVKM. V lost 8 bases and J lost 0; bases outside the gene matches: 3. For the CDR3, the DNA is TGTGCCAGCGGGGGACAGCCAACTAATGAAAAACTGTTTTTT. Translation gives CASGGQPTNEKLFF. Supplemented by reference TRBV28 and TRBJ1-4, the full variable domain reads DVKVTQSSRYLVKRTGEKVFLECVQDMDHENMFWYRQDPGLGLRLIYFSYDVKMKEKGDIPEGYSVSREKKERFSLILESASTNQTSMYLCASGGQPTNEKLFFGSGTQLSVL.

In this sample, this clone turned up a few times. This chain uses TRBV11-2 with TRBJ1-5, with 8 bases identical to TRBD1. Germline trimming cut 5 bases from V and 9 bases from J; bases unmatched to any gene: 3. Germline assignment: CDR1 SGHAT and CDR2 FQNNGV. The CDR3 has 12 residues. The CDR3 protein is CASSVGQGPQHF. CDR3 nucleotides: TGTGCCAGCAGCGTCGGACAGGGGCCCCAGCATTTT.

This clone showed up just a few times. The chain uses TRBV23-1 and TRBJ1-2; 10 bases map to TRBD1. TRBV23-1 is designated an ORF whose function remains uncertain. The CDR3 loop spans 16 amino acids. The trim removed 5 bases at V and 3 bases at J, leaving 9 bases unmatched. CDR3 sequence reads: CASSSFLGQGYYGYTF. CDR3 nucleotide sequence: TGCGCCAGCAGTTCTTTTCTGGGACAGGGGTACTATGGCTACACCTTC.

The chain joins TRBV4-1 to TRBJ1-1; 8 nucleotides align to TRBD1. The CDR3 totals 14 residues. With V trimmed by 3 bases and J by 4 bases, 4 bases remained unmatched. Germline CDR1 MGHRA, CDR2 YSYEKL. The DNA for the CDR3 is TGCGCCAGCAGCCAGTTACAGGGGGGCACTGAAGCTTTCTTT. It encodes CASSQLQGGTEAFF.

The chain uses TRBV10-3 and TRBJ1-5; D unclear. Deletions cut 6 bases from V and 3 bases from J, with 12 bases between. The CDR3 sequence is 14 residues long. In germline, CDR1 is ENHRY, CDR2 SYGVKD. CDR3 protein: CAISPGRDNQPQHF. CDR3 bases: TGTGCCATCAGCCCCGGGAGGGACAATCAGCCCCAGCATTTT.

CDR3 in amino acids: CASTPGAPNTIYF. The CDR3 nucleotides read TGTGCCAGCACCCCAGGGGCCCCTAACACCATATATTTT. The chain is built from TRBV6-6 and TRBJ1-3, with D maybe TRBD1 (6 bases). Germline V lookup: CDR1 MNHNY, CDR2 SVGAGI (reference sequence). The CDR3 is 13 residues long. Trimming took off 7 bases at V and 7 bases at J, with 14 bases between the two ends.

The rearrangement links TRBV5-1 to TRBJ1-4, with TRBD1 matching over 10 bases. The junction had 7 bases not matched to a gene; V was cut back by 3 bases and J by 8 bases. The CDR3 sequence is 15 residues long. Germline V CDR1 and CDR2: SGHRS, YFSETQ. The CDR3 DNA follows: TGCGCCAGCAGCTCCGGGACAGGGGAGGGGGAAAAACTGTTTTTT. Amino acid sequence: CASSSGTGEGEKLFF.

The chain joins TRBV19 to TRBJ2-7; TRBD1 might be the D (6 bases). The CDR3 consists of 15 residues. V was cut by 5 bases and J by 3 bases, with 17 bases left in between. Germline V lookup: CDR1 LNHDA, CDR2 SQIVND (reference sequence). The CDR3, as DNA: TGTGCCAGTAGTTCCCCGGACAGCTATATCTACGAGCAGTACTTC. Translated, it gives CASSSPDSYIYEQYF.

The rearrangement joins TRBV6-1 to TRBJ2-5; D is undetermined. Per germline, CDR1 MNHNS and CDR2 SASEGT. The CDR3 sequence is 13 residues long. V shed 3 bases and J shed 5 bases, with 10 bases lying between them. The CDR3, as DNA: TGTGCCAGCAGTGATCCAGGTTGGGAGACCCAGTACTTC. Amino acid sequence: CASSDPGWETQYF.

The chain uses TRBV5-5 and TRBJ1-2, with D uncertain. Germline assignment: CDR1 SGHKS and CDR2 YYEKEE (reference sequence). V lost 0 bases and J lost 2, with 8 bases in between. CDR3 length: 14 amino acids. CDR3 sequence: CASSLAWRNYGYTF. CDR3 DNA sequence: TGTGCCAGCAGCTTGGCGTGGCGGAACTATGGCTACACCTTC.

CDR3 amino acids: CASSPSTGDAYEQYF. CDR3 bases: TGTGCCAGCAGCCCGTCGACAGGGGATGCCTACGAGCAGTACTTC. The V and J genes are TRBV5-4 and TRBJ2-7; 8 bases line up with TRBD1. This CDR3 contains 15 residues. Germline CDR1 SGHNT, CDR2 YYREEE (reference sequence). V gave up 4 bases and J gave up 2 bases; unmatched junction bases: 8.

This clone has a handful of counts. CDR3 bases: TGTGCCAGCTGGAAGGGAGAGAATAATTCACCCCTCCACTTT. This gives the protein CASWKGENNSPLHF. The V call is TRBV6-5, the J call TRBJ1-6; the D is unclear. Germline assignment: CDR1 MNHEY and CDR2 SVGAGI. With 8 bases removed from V and 5 bases from J, the gap between germline ends came to 13 bases. This CDR3 contains 14 residues.

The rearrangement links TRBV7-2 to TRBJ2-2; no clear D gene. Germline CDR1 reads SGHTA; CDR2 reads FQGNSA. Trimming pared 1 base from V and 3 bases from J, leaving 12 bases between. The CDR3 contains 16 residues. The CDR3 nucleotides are TGTGCCAGCAGCTTAGTGTCAGGTTCGGACACCGGGGAGCTGTTTTTT. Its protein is CASSLVSGSDTGELFF.

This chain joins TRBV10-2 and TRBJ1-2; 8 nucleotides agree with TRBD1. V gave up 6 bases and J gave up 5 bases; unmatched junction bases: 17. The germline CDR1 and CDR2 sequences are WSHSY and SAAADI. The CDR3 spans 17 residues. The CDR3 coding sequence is TGCGCCAGCAGCGCAGCAGGGGGCCTTCAGAATTTATATGGCTACACCTTC. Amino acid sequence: CASSAAGGLQNLYGYTF.

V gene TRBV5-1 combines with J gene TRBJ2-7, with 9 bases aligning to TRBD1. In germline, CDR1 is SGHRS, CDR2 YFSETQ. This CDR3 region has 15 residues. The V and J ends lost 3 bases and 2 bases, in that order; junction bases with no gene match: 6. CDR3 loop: CASSSGTGITYEQYF. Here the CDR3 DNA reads TGCGCCAGCAGCTCCGGGACAGGGATCACCTACGAGCAGTACTTC.

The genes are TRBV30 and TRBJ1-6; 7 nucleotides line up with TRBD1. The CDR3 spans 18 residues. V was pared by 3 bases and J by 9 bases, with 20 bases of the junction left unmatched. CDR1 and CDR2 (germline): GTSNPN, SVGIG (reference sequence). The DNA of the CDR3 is TGTGCCTGGAGGCCTACAGGGGCCCAACAAACTTTGCGTTCACCCCTCCACTTT. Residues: CAWRPTGAQQTLRSPLHF. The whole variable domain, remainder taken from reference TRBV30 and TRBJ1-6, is SQTIHQWPATLVQPVGSPLSLECTVEGTSNPNLYWYRQAAGRGLQLLFYSVGIGQISSEVPQNLSASRPQDRQFILSSKKLLLSDSGFYLCAWRPTGAQQTLRSPLHFGNGTRLTVT.

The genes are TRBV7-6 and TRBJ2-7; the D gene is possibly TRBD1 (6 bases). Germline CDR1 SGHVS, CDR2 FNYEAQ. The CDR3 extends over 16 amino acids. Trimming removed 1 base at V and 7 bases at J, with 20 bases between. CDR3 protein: CASSLGVRGGFGEQYF. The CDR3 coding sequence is TGTGCCAGCAGCTTAGGGGTTCGTGGGGGCTTTGGGGAGCAGTACTTC.

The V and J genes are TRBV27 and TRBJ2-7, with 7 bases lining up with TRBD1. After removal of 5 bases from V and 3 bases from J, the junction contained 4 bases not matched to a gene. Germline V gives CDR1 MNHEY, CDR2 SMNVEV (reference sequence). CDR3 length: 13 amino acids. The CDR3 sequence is CASSPPGGYEQYF. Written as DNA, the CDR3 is TGTGCCAGCAGTCCCCCAGGGGGCTACGAGCAGTACTTC.

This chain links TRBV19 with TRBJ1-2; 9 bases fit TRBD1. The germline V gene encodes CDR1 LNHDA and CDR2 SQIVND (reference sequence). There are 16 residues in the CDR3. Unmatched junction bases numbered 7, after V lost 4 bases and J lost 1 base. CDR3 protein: CASSTGGTGHNYGYTF. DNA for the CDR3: TGTGCCAGTAGTACCGGAGGGACAGGGCATAACTATGGCTACACCTTC.

CDR3 DNA: TGTGCCAGCAGGGAGGGGACAGCCATTAACTATGGCTACACCTTC. Protein product: CASREGTAINYGYTF. The chain links TRBV5-6 to TRBJ1-2; TRBD1 matches at 7 bases. The CDR3 contains 15 residues. V lost 5 bases and J lost 1; bases outside the gene matches: 8. Per the germline V gene, CDR1 is SGHDT and CDR2 is YYEEEE.

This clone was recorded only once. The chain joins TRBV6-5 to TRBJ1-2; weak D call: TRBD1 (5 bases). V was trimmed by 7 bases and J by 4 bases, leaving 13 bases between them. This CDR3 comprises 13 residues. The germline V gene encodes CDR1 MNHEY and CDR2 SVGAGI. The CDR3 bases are TGTGCCAGCACCCGATTGGGGGGCTATGGCTACACCTTC. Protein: CASTRLGGYGYTF.

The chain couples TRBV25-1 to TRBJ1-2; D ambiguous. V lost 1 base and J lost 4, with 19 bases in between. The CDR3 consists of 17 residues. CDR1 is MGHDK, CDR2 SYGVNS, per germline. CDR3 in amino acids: CASSEFGGPGSGYGYTF. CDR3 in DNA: TGTGCCAGCAGTGAATTCGGAGGACCAGGATCGGGCTATGGCTACACCTTC.